A selection of T cell receptor beta chains follows, all from one sample in a study of shared clonotypes between healthy human individuals. Method: immunoSEQ multiplex PCR; TCRdb's copy keeps in-frame clones and lacks some. The sample has some 1,900,000 clones, about 95% seen once. Source material: naive CD8+ T cells sorted from blood. These receptors all stem from a man aged 18 to 30 in good health. Both conserved end residues are part of each CDR3. D genes are given only for firm matches. Only part of the rows carry a size: once, few, many, or a class if the clone is expanded.

J | size | V | D | CDR3 | DNA
TRBJ2-7 | NA | TRBV28 | NA | CASSPTGLHEQYF | TGTGCCAGCAGTCCAACCGGGTTGCACGAGCAGTACTTC
TRBJ1-2 | NA | TRBV28 | NA | CASSPTGFGYGYTF | TGTGCCAGCAGTCCGACAGGTTTTGGCTATGGCTACACCTTC
TRBJ1-2 | NA | TRBV5-1 | TRBD1 | CASSSSGTGQFNYGYTF | TGCGCCAGCAGCTCCTCCGGGACAGGTCAATTTAACTATGGCTACACCTTC
TRBJ2-7 | NA | TRBV2 | TRBD2 | CASKDSGGQSSYEQYF | TGTGCCAGCAAGGATAGCGGGGGGCAGAGCTCCTACGAGCAGTACTTC
TRBJ2-7 | once | TRBV5-6 | NA | CASSNGWTYEQYF | TGTGCCAGCAGTAACGGGTGGACCTACGAGCAGTACTTC
TRBJ2-1 | NA | TRBV6-5 | NA | CASSYSRSASYNEQFF | TGTGCCAGCAGTTACTCGAGAAGCGCTTCTTACAATGAGCAGTTCTTC
TRBJ2-7 | NA | TRBV27 | TRBD2 | CASSPLRASGSPEQYF | TGTGCCAGCAGCCCACTGAGGGCTAGCGGGAGCCCCGAGCAGTACTTC
TRBJ2-1 | NA | TRBV5-1 | NA | CASSLVGATGYEQFF | TGCGCCAGCAGCTTGGTGGGGGCGACAGGTTATGAGCAGTTCTTC
TRBJ2-3 | NA | TRBV27 | NA | CASSLGGTVIVGDTQYF | TGTGCCAGCAGTTTAGGAGGGACTGTGATTGTCGGAGATACGCAGTATTTT
TRBJ2-7 | NA | TRBV7-2 | TRBD1 | CASSPRDRGTYEQYF | TGTGCCAGCAGCCCTCGGGACAGAGGGACCTACGAGCAGTACTTC
TRBJ2-2 | NA | TRBV9 | NA | CASSVDSGELFF | TGTGCCAGCAGCGTAGACTCCGGGGAGCTGTTTTTT
TRBJ2-2 | NA | TRBV4-2 | NA | CASSQEDGTYTGELFF | TGTGCCAGCAGCCAAGAAGACGGGACCTACACCGGGGAGCTGTTTTTT
TRBJ1-4 | NA | TRBV6-5 | NA | CASSYVQDTNEKLFF | TGTGCCAGCAGTTACGTTCAGGATACTAATGAAAAACTGTTTTTT
TRBJ1-2 | NA | TRBV5-6 | TRBD1 | CASIPTGGYGYTF | TGTGCCAGCATCCCGACAGGGGGATATGGCTACACCTTC
TRBJ2-1 | NA | TRBV9 | NA | CASSPWGNEEQFF | TGTGCCAGCAGCCCGTGGGGAAATGAGGAGCAGTTCTTC
TRBJ2-1 | NA | TRBV11-2 | NA | CASSKKRITGSSYNEQFF | TGTGCCAGCAGCAAAAAAAGAATCACGGGGAGCTCCTACAATGAGCAGTTCTTC
TRBJ2-1 | once | TRBV2 | TRBD2 | CASRSSGAGNEQFF | TGTGCCAGCCGGTCTAGCGGGGCTGGGAATGAGCAGTTCTTC
TRBJ2-7 | NA | TRBV6-1 | NA | CASSQGLSYEQYF | TGTGCCAGCAGCCAAGGACTAAGCTACGAGCAGTACTTC
TRBJ2-2 | NA | TRBV5-4 | TRBD1 | CASSLGGTGGNTGELFF | TGTGCCAGCAGCTTGGGTGGGACAGGGGGAAACACCGGGGAGCTGTTTTTT
TRBJ2-1 | once | TRBV2 | TRBD2 | CASSPQAGDYNEQFF | TGTGCCAGCAGCCCACAGGCGGGGGATTACAATGAGCAGTTCTTC
TRBJ2-3 | NA | TRBV5-1 | TRBD1 | CASSFGQATIDTQYF | TGCGCCAGCAGCTTTGGACAGGCGACGATAGATACGCAGTATTTT
TRBJ2-1 | NA | TRBV2 | NA | CAGAFLPNEQFF | TGTGCCGGCGCGTTCCTACCCAATGAGCAGTTCTTC